This is a list of T cell receptor beta chains from one sample in a study of human T cells and chemical hapten exposure. Via MiXCR, TCRdb re-called the RACE reads, giving one row per CDR3 protein. The profile shows more than 85,000 distinct CDR3 sequences, roughly 9% of them singletons. This material consisted of whole blood, taken in connection with sensitization to the hapten diphenylcyclopropenone (DPC). Receptor source: a woman aged 40 to 50 with alopecia areata. Some clones in this sample may be carry-over from other donors' samples. CDR3s include the opening cysteine and the closing phenylalanine or tryptophan. D genes are given only for firm matches. Size is omitted from some rows. Given values are once, few, many or a class for expanded clones.

V gene,D gene,J gene,clone size,CDR3 protein,CDR3 DNA
TRBV30,TRBD2,TRBJ2-1,many,CARRVAGGLDEQFF,TGTGCCAGACGGGTGGCGGGGGGGCTTGATGAGCAGTTCTTC
TRBV20-1,.,TRBJ1-3,few,CSARPGLGGNTIYF,TGCAGTGCTAGACCGGGGTTGGGAGGAAACACCATATATTTT
TRBV29-1,.,TRBJ2-2,many,CSVVGQNTGELFF,TGCAGCGTCGTTGGACAGAACACCGGGGAGCTGTTTTTT
TRBV12-5,.,TRBJ2-7,.,CASGLWTDDCGQYF,TGTGCTAGTGGTTTGTGGACAGACGATTGCGGGCAGTACTTC
TRBV15,.,TRBJ2-1,many,CATSRVTTDYNEQFF,TGTGCCACCAGCAGAGTGACAACGGACTACAATGAGCAGTTCTTC
TRBV2,TRBD1,TRBJ2-5,.,CASTIGGGQETQYF,TGTGCCAGCACGATAGGGGGCGGACAAGAGACCCAGTACTTC
TRBV12-3/TRBV12-4,TRBD1,TRBJ2-7,many,CASSSLGTGSRYEQYF,TGTGCCAGCAGTTCGCTAGGGACAGGCTCCCGCTACGAGCAGTACTTC
TRBV29-1,TRBD1,TRBJ2-1,many,CSVDGTGSIHEQFF,TGCAGCGTTGACGGGACAGGGTCGATCCATGAGCAGTTCTTC
TRBV19,.,TRBJ2-2,.,CASSTDQAANTGELFF,TGTGCCAGTAGTACGGATCAGGCAGCGAACACCGGGGAGCTGTTTTTT
TRBV6-6,.,TRBJ2-7,.,CASSSMAGFDEQYF,TGTGCCAGCAGTTCCATGGCGGGGTTCGACGAGCAGTACTTC
TRBV9,.,TRBJ2-5,.,CASSQPGGETQYF,TGTGCCAGCAGCCAACCCGGGGGAGAGACCCAGTACTTC
TRBV6-1,.,TRBJ1-5,many,CASSGDSQHF,TGTGCCAGCAGCGGGGATTCCCAGCATTTT
TRBV20-1,.,TRBJ2-1,many,CSAPPRTYNEQFF,TGCAGTGCTCCCCCCCGGACCTACAATGAGCAGTTCTTC
TRBV3-1,TRBD1,TRBJ2-7,.,CASSQSGTGNEQYF,TGTGCCAGCAGCCAATCCGGGACAGGGAACGAGCAGTACTTC
TRBV10-1,.,TRBJ2-3,.,CASRVLEDTQYF,TGCGCCAGCAGGGTACTAGAAGATACGCAGTATTTT
TRBV30,.,TRBJ2-7,many,CAWSVSYEQYF,TGTGCCTGGAGTGTCTCCTACGAGCAGTACTTC
TRBV20-1,TRBD1,TRBJ1-2,many,CSARVPGQGGYGYTF,TGCAGTGCTAGAGTCCCGGGACAGGGCGGGTATGGCTACACCTTC
TRBV12-3/TRBV12-4,.,TRBJ2-2,many,CASSPDLRTNTGELFF,TGTGCCAGCAGCCCAGACCTAAGGACGAACACCGGGGAGCTGTTTTTT
TRBV29-1,.,TRBJ2-2,many,CSATRGGNTGELFF,TGCAGCGCAACACGAGGCGGAAACACCGGGGAGCTGTTTTTT
TRBV18,.,TRBJ1-1,few,CASSPPDWVAFGNTEAFF,TGTGCCAGCTCACCACCTGACTGGGTAGCATTCGGGAACACTGAAGCTTTCTTT
TRBV7-3,.,TRBJ2-7,many,CASSLTGLAGEQYF,TGTGCCAGCAGTCTAACAGGGTTGGCGGGAGAGCAGTACTTC
TRBV9,.,TRBJ1-1,few,CASSVGGDTEAFF,TGTGCCAGCAGCGTAGGGGGAGACACTGAAGCTTTCTTT
TRBV6-2/TRBV6-3,TRBD1,TRBJ2-7,.,CATGQGAREQYF,TGTGCCACCGGACAGGGGGCTCGGGAGCAGTACTTC
TRBV12-3/TRBV12-4,TRBD1,TRBJ1-2,few,CASSSRQGGNYGYTF,TGTGCCAGCAGTTCAAGACAGGGAGGGAACTATGGCTACACCTTC
TRBV10-3,.,TRBJ2-3,.,CAISVVGSDTQYF,TGTGCCATCAGTGTTGTGGGGTCAGATACGCAGTATTTT
TRBV29-1,.,TRBJ1-1,many,CSLTPRDTEAFF,TGCAGCCTCACGCCCCGGGACACTGAAGCTTTCTTT
TRBV7-8,.,TRBJ2-1,many,CASSVLDSRFYNEQFF,TGTGCCAGCAGCGTATTGGACAGCAGATTTTACAATGAGCAGTTCTTC
TRBV28,.,TRBJ1-1,many,CASSPHRVRAEAFF,TGTGCCAGCAGTCCTCACAGGGTTCGGGCTGAAGCTTTCTTT
TRBV7-2,TRBD2,TRBJ2-2,many,CASWLGSGAGTGELFF,TGTGCCAGTTGGCTTGGTAGCGGGGCGGGGACCGGGGAGCTGTTTTTT
TRBV10-3,TRBD1,TRBJ2-7,many,CAIREGGAEINREQYF,TGTGCCATCAGGGAAGGGGGCGCGGAGATAAACCGCGAGCAGTACTTC
TRBV27,TRBD1,TRBJ1-3,few,CASSPGTAGNTIYF,TGTGCCAGCAGTCCCGGGACAGCTGGAAACACCATATATTTT